Below are 23 T cell receptor beta chains sequenced from a single sample in a study of vaccination and CD4 T cells after COVID-19. The antigens for these receptors are not known. Cultured CD4+ T-cell DNA underwent Oncomine TCR Beta short-read sequencing. Each CDR3 protein is one row after TCRdb ran MiXCR on the PCR reads. The repertoire holds over 12,000 distinct CDR3 sequences, with around 46% as singletons. Treatment noted: 10-day PBMC culture with coronavirus spike peptide pools or control peptides (ViraFEST assay). Source material: CD4+ T cells from blood, cultured in vitro. The receptors were sampled from a human donor who had recovered from COVID-19.

The rearrangement uses TRBV19 and TRBJ1-1, with 8 nucleotides matching TRBD1. The CDR3 is 17 amino acids. Per the germline V gene, CDR1 is LNHDA and CDR2 is SQIVND (reference sequence). V lost 5 bases to trimming and J lost 1 base; unmatched junction nucleotides: 12. This chain's CDR3 is CASSAGQGEVRNTEAFF. As DNA, the CDR3 is TGTGCCAGTAGTGCCGGACAGGGAGAGGTAAGGAACACTGAAGCTTTCTTT. Using reference TRBV19 and TRBJ1-1 for the parts outside the CDR3, the full variable domain is DGGITQSPKYLFRKEGQNVTLSCEQNLNHDAMYWYRQDPGQGLRLIYYSQIVNDFQKGDIAEGYSVSREKKESFPLTVTSAQKNPTAFYLCASSAGQGEVRNTEAFFGQGTRLTVV.

The chain couples TRBV6-1 to TRBJ1-1; 9 bases fit TRBD1. This CDR3 is 14 amino acids long. The ends lost 7 bases at V and 10 bases at J; junction bases unmatched: 13. Looked up from germline, CDR1 is MNHNS and CDR2 is SASEGT. The chain's CDR3 is CASTLTRGTGRAFF. CDR3 in DNA: TGTGCCAGCACCCTCACGAGGGGGACAGGGAGAGCTTTCTTT.

The sample holds a few counts of this clonotype. The chain is built from TRBV6-2 or TRBV6-3 and TRBJ1-2; D is unclear. Germline-derived CDR1 and CDR2 are MNHEY and SVGEGT. The CDR3 contains 14 residues. V gave up 2 bases and J gave up 3 bases, with 10 bases separating them. The CDR3 DNA reads as TGTGCCAGCAGTTACGCGGACCGATACTATGGCTACACCTTC. This gives the protein CASSYADRYYGYTF.

The V and J genes are TRBV28 and TRBJ2-2, with 11 bases identical to TRBD2. This CDR3 has 20 residues. Germline V gene data show CDR1 as MDHEN and CDR2 as SYDVKM. The V gene end was trimmed by 4 bases and the J gene end by 5 bases; junction bases not matched to a gene: 18. The CDR3: CASSSLPGSGRAIRTGELFF. In DNA form, the CDR3 reads TGTGCCAGCAGTTCCCTCCCAGGTAGCGGGAGGGCCATTAGGACCGGGGAGCTGTTTTTT.

This clonotype was observed a few times. V gene TRBV7-2 combines with J gene TRBJ2-3, with TRBD2 as a possible D gene (6 bases). Germline V gene data show CDR1 as SGHTA and CDR2 as FQGNSA. V shed 5 bases and J shed 4 bases, with 16 bases lying between them. This CDR3 region has 15 residues. CDR3 sequence (DNA): TGTGCCAGCAGCGGCGGGACCCTGGTGGCAGATACGCAGTATTTT. It yields the protein CASSGGTLVADTQYF.

This rearrangement joins TRBV27 to TRBJ2-1, with TRBD2 matching 9 bases. J was trimmed by 7 bases and V by 3 bases; bases with no gene match: 10. Germline assignment: CDR1 MNHEY and CDR2 SMNVEV (reference sequence). There are 16 residues in the CDR3. The CDR3 is CASSFRGGRVLNEQFF. In DNA, the CDR3 is TGTGCCAGCAGTTTTAGGGGCGGGAGGGTACTTAATGAGCAGTTCTTC.

The chain joins TRBV5-8 to TRBJ2-1; 8 nucleotides align to TRBD1. The V gene's germline CDR1 is SGHTS and CDR2 YDEGEE. The CDR3 is made up of 13 amino acids. The trim removed 6 bases at V and 4 bases at J, leaving 3 bases unmatched. In DNA, the CDR3 is TGTGCCAGCAACAGGGGGAGGTACAATGAGCAGTTCTTC. Amino acids: CASNRGRYNEQFF.

This rearrangement joins TRBV5-1 to TRBJ1-1; D is ambiguous. Deletions cut 4 bases from V and 2 bases from J, with 15 bases between. Germline CDR1 is SGHRS and CDR2 is YFSETQ. CDR3 length: 15 residues. CDR3 in DNA: TGCGCCAGCAGCCCCCTAACCGGGAGCAACACTGAAGCTTTCTTT. Translating gives CASSPLTGSNTEAFF.

V usage is TRBV20-1 and J usage is TRBJ2-2; possibly TRBD1 or TRBD2 for D (5 bases each). CDR1 DFQATT and CDR2 SNEGSKA come from the germline V gene (reference sequence). V was shortened by 2 bases and J by 4 bases, with 8 bases between the two germline ends. CDR3 size: 13 residues. The CDR3 sequence is CSARQGVTGELFF. The CDR3 nucleotides are TGCAGTGCTAGACAGGGAGTCACCGGGGAGCTGTTTTTT.

This clonotype was detected only a few times. The chain is built from TRBV19 and TRBJ2-1; no clear D gene. V was pared by 7 bases and J by 6 bases, with 13 bases between. From germline, CDR1 is LNHDA and CDR2 SQIVND (reference sequence). The CDR3 totals 13 residues. CDR3 loop: CASTPDTSNEQFF. CDR3 nucleotide sequence: TGTGCCAGTACCCCCGACACCTCCAATGAGCAGTTCTTC.

The rearrangement joins TRBV7-9 to TRBJ1-4; weak D call: TRBD1 (6 bases). V lost 2 bases and J lost 0, with 10 bases in between. Per the germline V gene, CDR1 is SEHNR and CDR2 is FQNEAQ (reference sequence). This CDR3 is built from 16 residues. The CDR3 DNA sequence: TGTGCCAGCAGCTTAAGGGGGGTAGCAACTAATGAAAAACTGTTTTTT. Amino acids: CASSLRGVATNEKLFF.

Notes on this clonotype: Being one base from a much bigger clone, this may be a read error. The rearrangement joins TRBV7-2 to TRBJ2-1, with D perhaps TRBD2 (7 bases). The germline V and J ends were trimmed by 0 bases and 4 bases, with 13 bases remaining between them. The CDR3 is 16 amino acids. Germline V lookup: CDR1 SGHTA, CDR2 FQGNSA. The DNA of the CDR3 is TGTACCAGCAGCTTAGCGCTGGGGGGGCTGTACAATGAGCAGTTCTTC. Its translation: CTSSLALGGLYNEQFF.

V and J are TRBV6-5 and TRBJ1-1; 7 nucleotides match TRBD1. Germline-derived CDR1 and CDR2 are MNHEY and SVGAGI. The V segment lost 0 bases and the J segment 0 bases; nucleotides outside the gene matches: 4. The CDR3 extends over 16 amino acids. The CDR3 region has the DNA TGTGCCAGCAGTTACTCCCCAGGGGGAGTGAACACTGAAGCTTTCTTT. Residues: CASSYSPGGVNTEAFF.

The chain employs TRBV20-1 and TRBJ2-7; D might be TRBD2 (5 bases). Germline loops: CDR1 DFQATT, CDR2 SNEGSKA (reference sequence). Trimming pared 2 bases from V and 5 bases from J, leaving 19 bases between. The CDR3 consists of 15 residues. CDR3 nucleotides: TGCAGTGCTAGAAGGAAGTCGGCGCGGGTCAACGAGCAGTACTTC. Protein product: CSARRKSARVNEQYF.

A few counts support this clonotype. In DNA, the CDR3 is TGTGCCAGCAGTTTAAGGACAGGGGATTATGGCTACACCTTC. Protein: CASSLRTGDYGYTF. The V gene is TRBV12-3 or TRBV12-4, the J gene TRBJ1-2; 9 nucleotides agree with TRBD1. V shed 2 bases, J shed 5 bases, and the junction held 3 bases outside the gene matches. The CDR3 has 14 amino acids.

The chain has TRBV20-1 and TRBJ1-1; no definite D call. The CDR3 has 11 amino acids. The ends were cut back, 3 bases at V and 11 bases at J, with 13 bases in the middle. The germline CDR1 and CDR2 sequences are DFQATT and SNEGSKA (reference sequence). CDR3 DNA: TGCAGTGCTAGTTTCCGGAGGGCGGCTTTCTTT. Translation gives CSASFRRAAFF.

This clonotype was seen only once. J is TRBJ1-1 and V is TRBV6-2 or TRBV6-3, with D perhaps TRBD1 (5 bases). CDR1 and CDR2 from the germline V gene are MNHEY and SVGEGT. The length of the CDR3 is 15 residues. V was trimmed by 2 bases and J by 5 bases, leaving 15 bases between them. In nucleotides, the CDR3 is TGTGCCAGCAGTTACCAGCGGGGGGGGGTAACTGAAGCTTTCTTT. It codes for CASSYQRGGVTEAFF.

This clonotype turned up a few times. The J gene is TRBJ1-1, the V gene TRBV20-1, with 11 bases identical to TRBD1. CDR3 length: 14 residues. Unmatched junction bases numbered 5, after V lost 3 bases and J lost 5 bases. The germline V gene has CDR1 DFQATT and CDR2 SNEGSKA (reference sequence). CDR3 sequence (DNA): TGCAGTGCTAGTCGGACAGGGGGCGGGACTGAAGCTTTCTTT. This gives the protein CSASRTGGGTEAFF.

This chain connects TRBV20-1 to TRBJ2-5; 13 bases agree with TRBD2. The ends lost 3 bases at V and 5 bases at J; junction bases unmatched: 6. Germline V lookup: CDR1 DFQATT, CDR2 SNEGSKA (reference sequence). The CDR3 runs to 15 residues. CDR3 protein: CSARATSGRTETQYF. CDR3 coding DNA: TGCAGTGCTAGGGCGACTAGCGGGAGGACGGAGACCCAGTACTTC.

The chain joins TRBV18 to TRBJ1-5; D call uncertain. Germline CDR1 and CDR2: KGHSH and LQKENI. Trimming took 6 bases from V and 7 from J, leaving 13 bases between them. The CDR3 totals 13 residues. CDR3 in DNA: TGTGCCAGCTCGCCAGACAACATCCAGCCCCAGCATTTT. Translating it yields CASSPDNIQPQHF.

This chain uses TRBV6-1 with TRBJ2-7; D not resolved. With 6 bases removed from V and 6 bases from J, the gap between germline ends came to 12 bases. Germline lookup yields CDR1 MNHNS and CDR2 SASEGT. This CDR3 contains 12 residues. CDR3 region: CASSRAWGEQYF. As DNA, the CDR3 is TGTGCCAGCAGCCGGGCCTGGGGCGAGCAGTACTTC.

The rearrangement joins TRBV10-3 to TRBJ2-7; maybe TRBD1 (6 bases). CDR1 and CDR2 from the germline V gene are ENHRY and SYGVKD. Trimming removed 3 bases from V and 2 bases from J, with 11 bases in between. The CDR3 contains 14 residues. CDR3 sequence: CAISERTEAYEQYF. Written as DNA, the CDR3 is TGTGCCATCAGTGAACGGACAGAAGCCTACGAGCAGTACTTC.

This clonotype showed up just a few times. The rearrangement joins TRBV7-6 to TRBJ1-1; possible D gene TRBD1, 6 bases. Germline lookup yields CDR1 SGHVS and CDR2 FNYEAQ. The CDR3 sequence is 14 residues long. V was cut by 3 bases and J by 4 bases, with 12 bases left in between. The CDR3 DNA is TGTGCCAGCAGCTTGGTAACAGGGTCCACTGAAGCTTTCTTT. Residues: CASSLVTGSTEAFF.